Following are 6 T cell receptor beta chains from one sample sequenced in a study of shared clonotypes between healthy human individuals. Method: immunoSEQ multiplex PCR; TCRdb's copy keeps in-frame clones and lacks some. The sample includes around 700,000 clones, just over 90% of them seen just once. Positively selected for CCR7, the CD45RO-negative cells used as naive CD8 cells excluded terminally differentiated effector memory CD45RA+ cells. Sequenced input: naive CD8+ T cells sorted from blood. Receptors were obtained from a man younger than 40 in good health.

V and J are TRBV27 and TRBJ2-7, with TRBD1 matching 9 bases. CDR3 length: 16 residues. Germline-derived CDR1 and CDR2 are MNHEY and SMNVEV (reference sequence). J gave up 9 bases and V 4 bases, and 16 bases lay outside the gene matches. The CDR3 sequence is CASSYRGPSNPIGQYF. The CDR3, as DNA: TGTGCCAGCAGTTACAGGGGGCCGAGCAACCCTATCGGGCAGTACTTC.

This chain connects TRBV14 to TRBJ2-1; TRBD2 matches at 8 bases. With 2 bases clipped from V and 14 bases from J, the junction kept 5 bases outside the gene matches. CDR1 is SGHDN, CDR2 FVKESK, per germline. This CDR3 has 12 amino acids. The CDR3 reads CASSQLTSAEFF. Written as DNA, the CDR3 is TGTGCCAGCAGCCAACTGACTAGCGCGGAGTTCTTC.

This clone appeared once. The chain is built from TRBV7-6 and TRBJ2-7; 9 bases agree with TRBD2. CDR1 is SGHVS and CDR2 is FNYEAQ in the germline V gene. Trimming removed 5 bases from V and 0 bases from J; junction bases left unmatched: 5. The CDR3 is made up of 15 amino acids. CDR3 sequence reads: CASSGSGRHSYEQYF. CDR3 nucleotide sequence: TGTGCCAGCAGCGGTAGCGGGAGACACTCCTACGAGCAGTACTTC.

The chain couples TRBV11-3 to TRBJ2-5, with D hard to call. The V end lost 5 bases, the J end lost 5 bases, and 12 bases lay between the germline ends. The CDR3 is 13 amino acids. CDR1 and CDR2 from the germline V gene are SGHNT and YENEEA. The CDR3, as DNA: TGTGCCAGCAGCCTTACCAGCGCTGAGACCCAGTACTTC. Encoded protein: CASSLTSAETQYF.

V usage is TRBV29-1 and J usage is TRBJ2-5, with 14 positions matching TRBD2. The CDR3 extends over 16 amino acids. V was clipped by 4 bases and J by 5 bases; unmatched bases: 9. Germline V gene sequence: CDR1 SQVTM, CDR2 ANQGSEA. The CDR3 sequence is CSVAGTSGSSMETQYF. The CDR3, as DNA: TGCAGCGTTGCCGGGACTAGCGGGAGTAGTATGGAGACCCAGTACTTC.

DNA of the CDR3: TGTGCCAGCAGCTTAGGAGGACGTCCCTACGAGCAGTACTTC. Residues: CASSLGGRPYEQYF. V usage is TRBV11-2 and J usage is TRBJ2-7; D is ambiguous. V gave up 1 base and J gave up 2 bases, with 9 bases separating them. Germline values: CDR1 SGHAT, CDR2 FQNNGV. This CDR3 has 14 residues. The variable domain in full, with the rest retrieved from reference TRBV11-2 and TRBJ2-7, is EAGVAQSPRYKIIEKRQSVAFWCNPISGHATLYWYQQILGQGPKLLIQFQNNGVVDDSQLPKDRFSAERLKGVDSTLKIQPAKLEDSAVYLCASSLGGRPYEQYFGPGTRLTVT.